The T cell receptor (beta chain) described here comes from a study of beta chain features in type 1 diabetes. All of the isolated RNA was reverse transcribed, so expressed TCRB transcripts were sequenced. Naive, central memory and regulatory T cell samples produced a mean of approximately 4 million reads. Method: immunoSEQ multiplex PCR; TCRdb's copy keeps in-frame clones and lacks some. There are 150,000 to 200,000 clones in the sample; more than 10% occur only once, and about 0.66% lies in the top ten. About this clone itself: The antigen is undetermined.

The germline CDR1 and CDR2 sequences are MDHEN and SYDVKM. The CDR3 extends over 15 amino acids. V lost 10 bases to trimming and J lost 2 bases; unmatched junction nucleotides: 13. Findings and limits, study-wide: HLA effects on TCRB rearrangement stayed unresolved here.

Sequencing input: central memory CD4+ T cells from blood. V and J are TRBV28 and TRBJ2-7; TRBD1 aligns across 8 bases. This receptor was obtained from a woman younger than 30 in good health. CDR3: CAIQSETGATYEQYF. The CDR3 coding sequence is TGTGCCATCCAAAGTGAGACAGGGGCGACCTACGAGCAGTACTTC. Looking up the rest from reference TRBV28 and TRBJ2-7 gives the full variable domain: DVKVTQSSRYLVKRTGEKVFLECVQDMDHENMFWYRQDPGLGLRLIYFSYDVKMKEKGDIPEGYSVSREKKERFSLILESASTNQTSMYLCAIQSETGATYEQYFGPGTRLTVT.